This TCR beta chain was sequenced for a study of identical twins. A universal primer binding site was introduced by template switching. The final cDNA contained unique molecular identifiers. TCRdb recomputed calls from the 5' RACE reads with MiXCR, one row per CDR3 protein. The data show approximately 1.8 million distinct CDR3 sequences, with around a third seen just once and approximately 0.25% held by the top ten. This clonotype came up a few times. Its cognate antigen is unknown. A much larger clone differs by one base, so this may be a read error. Regarding the study as a whole: In monozygotic twins, models underestimated the sharing of out-of-frame TCR alpha. Whereas memory repertoires showed no such difference, abundant cord blood beta clonotypes carried fewer insertions. Weaker excess twin sharing was seen among beta out-of-frame sequences.

V trimming: 6 bases; J trimming: 2 bases; junction bases outside the gene matches: 1. Germline V gene data show CDR1 as SGHTA and CDR2 as FQGNSA. This CDR3 contains 13 residues. The receptor was isolated from a newborn girl in good health. The rearrangement links TRBV7-2 to TRBJ2-3; 8 nucleotides agree with TRBD2. The sequencing input was cord blood. CDR3: CASRLAATDTQYF. For the CDR3, the DNA is TGTGCCAGCAGACTAGCGGCCACAGATACGCAGTATTTT.